These 14 T cell receptor beta chains were sequenced from one sample in a study of cytotoxic CD8 clonotypes in ibrutinib-treated CLL. Using immunoSEQ multiplex PCR, the repertoire was profiled, and TCRdb retains in-frame clones only, with some absent. The repertoire consists of fewer than 200,000 clones, with about four fifths occurring once and the leading ten covering about 4.5%. Sequenced here: PBMCs, sampled after 24 months of ibrutinib treatment. Receptor source: a human donor with chronic lymphocytic leukemia.

The chain is built from TRBV19 and TRBJ2-2; 8 bases align to TRBD2. V shed 7 bases and J 4 bases; nucleotides not matched to a gene: 20. The CDR3 is 19 amino acids. The germline V gene has CDR1 LNHDA and CDR2 SQIVND (reference sequence). CDR3 loop: CASTRGGPGLRTGTGELFF. In nucleotides, the CDR3 is TGTGCCAGTACCCGGGGGGGACCGGGACTACGAACGGGCACCGGGGAGCTGTTTTTT.

The V gene is TRBV5-1, the J gene TRBJ1-1; no reliable D call. CDR1 is SGHRS, CDR2 YFSETQ, per germline. This CDR3 has 14 amino acids. V lost 0 bases, J lost 6 bases, and 12 bases lay in between. This CDR3 reads CASSLGPFDAEAFF. CDR3 sequence (DNA): TGCGCCAGCAGCTTGGGACCCTTTGACGCTGAAGCTTTCTTT.

V is TRBV2 and J is TRBJ2-1; 8 bases fit TRBD2. Trimming took 7 bases from V and 1 from J; bases not matched to a gene: 15. This CDR3 region has 18 residues. CDR1 SNHLY and CDR2 FYNNEI come from the germline V gene. CDR3 loop: CASKTNPGTSRSYNEQFF. CDR3 DNA sequence: TGTGCCAGCAAAACTAATCCCGGGACTAGTAGGTCCTACAATGAGCAGTTCTTC.

The gene calls are TRBV4-2 and TRBJ1-2, with a possible D match to TRBD1 (6 bases). Germline values: CDR1 LGHNA, CDR2 YNFKEQ. Trimming shortened V by 2 bases and J by 1 base, and 14 bases separated the two germline ends. The CDR3 length is 16 residues. The CDR3 sequence: CASSQPDRDLNYGYTF. The CDR3 nucleotides read TGTGCCAGCAGCCAACCGGACAGAGACCTTAACTATGGCTACACCTTC.

The rearrangement links TRBV7-9 to TRBJ1-2, with a weak D call TRBD1 (6 bases). Germline assignment: CDR1 SEHNR and CDR2 FQNEAQ (reference sequence). With 5 bases removed from V and 8 bases from J, the gap between germline ends came to 18 bases. CDR3 size: 14 residues. The chain's CDR3 is CASSQQNRVGGYTF. The CDR3 region has the DNA TGTGCCAGCAGCCAACAAAACAGGGTCGGGGGCTACACCTTC.

V and J are TRBV10-3 and TRBJ2-7; 12 positions match TRBD1. This CDR3 comprises 14 residues. Looked up from germline, CDR1 is ENHRY and CDR2 is SYGVKD. V shed 6 bases and J 5 bases; nucleotides not matched to a gene: 5. The DNA for the CDR3 is TGTGCCATCAGCCGGGACAGGGGGCGAGACGAGCAGTACTTC. Amino acids: CAISRDRGRDEQYF.

The rearrangement links TRBV5-6 to TRBJ2-2, with 7 bases lining up with TRBD2. V shed 5 bases and J 6 bases; nucleotides not matched to a gene: 13. The CDR3 totals 16 residues. Germline V gene data show CDR1 as SGHDT and CDR2 as YYEEEE. CDR3 DNA sequence: TGTGCCAGCAGTGTCCGGGACTACCGAGCGGCCGGGGAGCTGTTTTTT. Translation gives CASSVRDYRAAGELFF. The full variable domain, in which reference TRBV5-6 and TRBJ2-2 provide the parts outside the CDR3, is DAGVTQSPTHLIKTRGQQVTLRCSPKSGHDTVSWYQQALGQGPQFIFQYYEEEERQRGNFPDRFSGHQFPNYSSELNVNALLLGDSALYLCASSVRDYRAAGELFFGEGSRLTVL.

The chain uses TRBV28 and TRBJ1-2, with D maybe TRBD1 (6 bases). V dropped 7 bases and J dropped 4 bases, with 13 bases sitting between them. The CDR3 loop spans 13 amino acids. Germline V gene data show CDR1 as MDHEN and CDR2 as SYDVKM. CDR3 DNA sequence: TGTGCCAGCATCCCTCGGGGGCTCTATGGCTACACCTTC. This sequence encodes CASIPRGLYGYTF.

J is TRBJ2-7 and V is TRBV11-2; D not resolved. The CDR3 length is 13 residues. V lost 1 base to trimming and J lost 2 bases, with 6 bases between them. Germline V gene sequence: CDR1 SGHAT, CDR2 FQNNGV. The CDR3 here is CASSLGPTYEQYF. The CDR3 region has the DNA TGTGCCAGCAGCTTAGGGCCTACCTACGAGCAGTACTTC.

The rearrangement uses TRBV19 and TRBJ1-1, with a tentative D call TRBD1 (5 bases). V was shortened by 9 bases and J by 7 bases, with 12 bases between the two germline ends. Germline V CDR1 and CDR2: LNHDA, SQIVND (reference sequence). The CDR3 has 11 residues. The CDR3, as DNA: TGTGCCAGCCGCGGGGCAGGTGAAGCTTTCTTT. Its translation: CASRGAGEAFF.

The V and J genes are TRBV28 and TRBJ2-3; the match to TRBD1 covers 8 bases. There are 14 residues in the CDR3. Germline V gives CDR1 MDHEN, CDR2 SYDVKM. The V and J ends lost 4 bases and 6 bases, in that order; junction bases with no gene match: 6. The CDR3 spells CASSSRTGIDTQYF. The CDR3 region has the DNA TGTGCCAGCAGTTCCCGGACAGGGATTGATACGCAGTATTTT. Full variable domain (missing parts from reference TRBV28 and TRBJ2-3): DVKVTQSSRYLVKRTGEKVFLECVQDMDHENMFWYRQDPGLGLRLIYFSYDVKMKEKGDIPEGYSVSREKKERFSLILESASTNQTSMYLCASSSRTGIDTQYFGPGTRLTVL.

J is TRBJ1-2 and V is TRBV19; possibly TRBD1 for D (5 bases). V was pared by 4 bases and J by 5 bases, with 11 bases between. This CDR3 has 13 amino acids. Germline V gives CDR1 LNHDA, CDR2 SQIVND (reference sequence). The chain's CDR3 is CASSKGRVYGYTF. In DNA form, the CDR3 reads TGTGCCAGTAGTAAAGGCAGGGTATATGGCTACACCTTC.

This chain connects TRBV6-5 to TRBJ2-1; D gene ambiguous. Deletions cut 6 bases from V and 2 bases from J, with 14 bases between. The CDR3 loop spans 15 amino acids. Germline assignment: CDR1 MNHEY and CDR2 SVGAGI. The CDR3 nucleotides read TGTGCCAGCAGACCCGGTCGAAGGACCTACAATGAGCAGTTCTTC. Translated, it gives CASRPGRRTYNEQFF.

This clone occurred once. The chain combines TRBV6-5 with TRBJ1-1; D is ambiguous. Germline V gives CDR1 MNHEY, CDR2 SVGAGI. V dropped 5 bases and J dropped 0 bases, with 10 bases sitting between them. CDR3 length: 14 amino acids. For the CDR3, the DNA is TGTGCCAGCAGTCCCGGCCCCTTGAACACTGAAGCTTTCTTT. As protein: CASSPGPLNTEAFF.